The clone carrying this TCR beta chain was seen just once. Data came from immunoSEQ multiplex PCR; TCRdb stores just in-frame clones and leaves some out. This table has about 150,000 clones, roughly nine tenths appearing once. The germline V gene has CDR1 SGHRS and CDR2 YFSETQ. Trimming pared 2 bases from V and 3 bases from J, leaving 9 bases between. This CDR3 is built from 13 residues. The data derive from a study of blood T cell repertoires in COVID-19. Study as a whole: COVID-19 samples, acute and convalescent, were from the United States, Italy and Spain. T cells, B-cell-depleted T cells, or PBMCs provided the cDNA or gDNA that served as material.

The genes are TRBV5-1 and TRBJ2-7; perhaps TRBD1 as D (5 bases). The source of this sequence is a woman aged 35 to 49 with acute or convalescent COVID-19. Sequenced sample: peripheral blood. The CDR3 DNA follows: TGCGCCAGCAGCTTTCTGACAGACTACGAGCAGTACTTC. Translating gives CASSFLTDYEQYF.